These 32 T cell receptor beta chains were sequenced from one sample in a study of identical twins. MiXCR, applied by TCRdb to the 5' RACE reads, yields one record per CDR3 protein. This table holds 690,000 or so distinct CDR3 sequences, 8.5% to 9.5% found once. The sample also formed part of further work on yellow fever vaccine responses in identical twins.

Material for sequencing was PBMCs. All receptors derive from a woman aged 18 to 35 in good health.

This clonotype was detected a few times. The chain links TRBV28 to TRBJ2-1, with TRBD2 matching 8 bases. Germline CDR1 is MDHEN and CDR2 is SYDVKM. The CDR3 contains 17 residues. V trimming: 4 bases; J trimming: 2 bases; junction bases outside the gene matches: 10. The CDR3: CASSYLAGPATYNEQFF. The CDR3 DNA reads as TGTGCCAGCAGTTACCTAGCGGGCCCCGCGACCTACAATGAGCAGTTCTTC.

This chain uses TRBV7-8 with TRBJ1-2; no reliable D call. Per germline, CDR1 SGHVS and CDR2 FQNEAQ. The ends were cut back, 3 bases at V and 6 bases at J, with 8 bases in the middle. The CDR3 is made up of 12 amino acids. CDR3 nucleotide sequence: TGTGCCAGCAGCTTCAATGAACATGGCTACACCTTC. Its translation is CASSFNEHGYTF.

This clonotype was seen repeatedly, ten times or more. The chain carries TRBV12-3 or TRBV12-4 and TRBJ2-1; 8 bases are shared with TRBD2. The ends lost 6 bases at V and 15 bases at J; junction bases unmatched: 13. CDR3 length: 13 amino acids. CDR3: CASSPSVRGGRFF. The CDR3 coding sequence is TGTGCCAGCAGCCCGTCCGTCCGGGGGGGGCGGTTCTTC.

This chain uses TRBV6-5 with TRBJ2-2, with a tentative D call TRBD1 (6 bases). Germline CDR1 MNHEY, CDR2 SVGAGI. The CDR3 spans 11 residues. The ends were cut back, 8 bases at V and 7 bases at J, with 8 bases in the middle. As DNA, the CDR3 is TGTGCCAGCGCCAGGGGCGGGGAGCTGTTTTTT. It is translated as CASARGGELFF.

The V call is TRBV7-6, the J call TRBJ2-1; no clear D. CDR1 is SGHVS, CDR2 FNYEAQ, per germline. The CDR3 totals 13 residues. The V end was cut by 2 bases, the J end by 3 bases, with 5 bases between. The CDR3 nucleotides read TGTGCCAGCAGCTTAAATAACTACAATGAGCAGTTCTTC. Protein sequence: CASSLNNYNEQFF.

This clonotype was seen a few times. CDR3 sequence: CSAQLNTGELFF. The CDR3 DNA reads as TGCAGTGCTCAGCTGAACACCGGGGAGCTGTTTTTT. The chain has TRBV20-1 and TRBJ2-2; D remains unclear. V shed 5 bases and J shed 1 base, with 5 bases lying between them. The germline V gene has CDR1 DFQATT and CDR2 SNEGSKA (reference sequence). This CDR3 contains 12 residues.

This clonotype was counted between two and nine times. The chain links TRBV20-1 to TRBJ2-1, with 12 bases aligning to TRBD1. Germline CDR1 reads DFQATT; CDR2 reads SNEGSKA (reference sequence). CDR3 size: 13 residues. V lost 6 bases, J lost 9 bases, and 6 bases stayed unmatched. CDR3 DNA sequence: TGCAGTGCCCCGGGACAGGGGGCGATTGAGCAGTTCTTC. Protein: CSAPGQGAIEQFF.

The genes are TRBV12-3 or TRBV12-4 and TRBJ1-5, with unresolved D. This CDR3 is 16 amino acids long. Deletions cut 3 bases from V and 6 bases from J, with 18 bases between. The CDR3 spells CASSFQFLALTQPQHF. CDR3 DNA sequence: TGTGCCAGCAGTTTTCAGTTTTTGGCGCTGACTCAGCCCCAGCATTTT.

The V call is TRBV20-1, the J call TRBJ2-1; D perhaps matches TRBD1 (6 bases). The CDR3 consists of 15 residues. V was cut by 0 bases and J by 2 bases, with 11 bases left in between. Germline CDR1 reads DFQATT; CDR2 reads SNEGSKA (reference sequence). The CDR3 sequence: CSARDTTGAYNEQFF. DNA of the CDR3: TGCAGTGCTAGAGATACGACAGGTGCCTACAATGAGCAGTTCTTC.

This sequence joins TRBV20-1 and TRBJ2-7; D is undetermined. Per germline, CDR1 DFQATT and CDR2 SNEGSKA (reference sequence). The CDR3 length is 11 residues. Trimming removed 2 bases from V and 5 bases from J, with 7 bases in between. The CDR3 sequence: CSARTGNEQYF. The DNA for the CDR3 is TGCAGTGCTAGAACGGGTAACGAGCAGTACTTC.

This clonotype was recorded a few times. DNA of the CDR3: TGCGCCAGCAGCCATAACAGGGTTCCTGGGGCCAACGTCCTGACTTTC. This encodes CASSHNRVPGANVLTF. The chain combines TRBV5-1 with TRBJ2-6, with D tentatively TRBD1 (6 bases). V lost 4 bases to trimming and J lost 2 bases, with 13 bases between them. Germline CDR1 is SGHRS and CDR2 is YFSETQ. This CDR3 region has 16 residues.

This clonotype was observed a handful of times. The chain combines TRBV7-8 with TRBJ2-7; 8 nucleotides match TRBD1. The CDR3 covers 14 residues. J was trimmed by 3 bases and V by 7 bases; bases with no gene match: 8. Germline CDR1 reads SGHVS; CDR2 reads FQNEAQ. This CDR3 reads CASTQTGTGYEQYF. In DNA, the CDR3 is TGTGCCAGCACCCAAACAGGGACAGGCTACGAGCAGTACTTC.

The chain uses TRBV27 and TRBJ1-1; no definite D call. CDR1 is MNHEY, CDR2 SMNVEV, per germline (reference sequence). The V gene lost 4 bases and the J gene lost 0 bases, with 12 bases spanning the gap. The CDR3 is 15 amino acids. The CDR3 here is CASSSPGYLNTEAFF. CDR3 nucleotide sequence: TGTGCCAGCAGTTCTCCGGGGTATCTGAACACTGAAGCTTTCTTT.

Written as DNA, the CDR3 is TGTGCCACCAGCCCGCGGGACGGGAACACTGAAGCTTTCTTT. As protein: CATSPRDGNTEAFF. The chain joins TRBV15 to TRBJ1-1; possible D gene TRBD1, 5 bases. There are 14 residues in the CDR3. The germline V and J ends were trimmed by 5 bases and 1 base, with 11 bases remaining between them. Germline CDR1 is LNHNV and CDR2 is YYDKDF (reference sequence).

In nucleotides, the CDR3 is TGTACCATCAGTTTAGATCATCCTAGCGGGGGGGGTACAGATACGCAGTATTTT. It encodes CTISLDHPSGGGTDTQYF. The chain couples TRBV2 to TRBJ2-3, with 12 bases matching TRBD2. The CDR3 loop spans 18 amino acids. Germline-derived CDR1 and CDR2 are SNHLY and FYNNEI.

This clonotype was observed many times. The gene calls are TRBV12-3 or TRBV12-4 and TRBJ2-5; weak D call: TRBD2 (7 bases). The CDR3 is made up of 15 amino acids. Trimming pared 8 bases from V and 7 bases from J, leaving 23 bases between. The DNA of the CDR3 is TGTGCCAGCGGCACTAAGGGGGGGTCCGGGCGGACCCAGTACTTC. It specifies CASGTKGGSGRTQYF.

Here the CDR3 reads CASSRIEGELFF. CDR3 bases: TGTGCCAGCAGTAGGATCGAAGGGGAGCTGTTTTTT. This chain uses TRBV7-9 with TRBJ2-2; no firm D call. Per germline, CDR1 SEHNR and CDR2 FQNEAQ (reference sequence). The CDR3 extends over 12 amino acids. The V end was cut by 6 bases, the J end by 8 bases, with 10 bases between.

V gene TRBV28 combines with J gene TRBJ2-1; D unresolved. Trimming cost V 2 bases and J 0 bases, with 11 bases left between them. The CDR3 totals 16 residues. CDR1 and CDR2 from the germline V gene are MDHEN and SYDVKM. CDR3 coding DNA: TGTGCCAGCAGTTTAGTTAGGATCCCCTCCTACAATGAGCAGTTCTTC. Translating it yields CASSLVRIPSYNEQFF.

This clonotype has ten or more counts. The chain employs TRBV20-1 and TRBJ2-1; D is unclear. Germline V CDR1 and CDR2: DFQATT, SNEGSKA (reference sequence). Trimming stripped 0 bases from V and 0 bases from J, with 18 bases between. The CDR3 has 18 residues. The CDR3 is CSARDHVGSWSSYNEQFF. As DNA, the CDR3 is TGCAGTGCTAGAGATCACGTCGGTAGCTGGAGCTCCTACAATGAGCAGTTCTTC.

The table lists this clonotype with many counts. The chain employs TRBV12-3 or TRBV12-4 and TRBJ2-4; 11 bases are a match to TRBD2. This CDR3 has 14 amino acids. Trimming at V came to 3 bases and at J to 5 bases, leaving 0 bases not matched to a gene. The CDR3: CASSFSGGENIQYF. CDR3 in DNA: TGTGCCAGCAGTTTTAGCGGGGGGGAAAACATTCAGTACTTC.

This clonotype was picked up a small number of times. The chain links TRBV29-1 to TRBJ2-7; 7 bases align to TRBD2. Germline CDR1 reads SQVTM; CDR2 reads ANQGSEA. After removal of 3 bases from V and 2 bases from J, the junction contained 10 bases not matched to a gene. CDR3 length: 15 residues. Here the CDR3 DNA reads TGCAGCGTTGATGACGGGGGGACGGGTACCTACGAGCAGTACTTC. Protein sequence: CSVDDGGTGTYEQYF.

In its sample, this clonotype was seen many times. The gene calls are TRBV28 and TRBJ1-4, with a possible D match to TRBD1 (5 bases). Looked up from germline, CDR1 is MDHEN and CDR2 is SYDVKM. V was trimmed by 8 bases and J by 8 bases, leaving 12 bases between them. CDR3 length: 12 amino acids. Here the CDR3 DNA reads TGTGCCAGCGAAGGGGCCGAGGAAAAACTGTTTTTT. Protein product: CASEGAEEKLFF.

This clonotype was recorded a few times. This chain joins TRBV29-1 and TRBJ2-7; 7 bases agree with TRBD2. The junction had 5 bases not matched to a gene; V was cut back by 4 bases and J by 5 bases. The CDR3 sequence is 12 residues long. Germline CDR1 SQVTM, CDR2 ANQGSEA. The CDR3 sequence: CSVGGGYDEQYF. CDR3 bases: TGCAGCGTTGGGGGGGGGTACGACGAGCAGTACTTC.

This clonotype has a count of ten or more. V and J are TRBV29-1 and TRBJ2-3; D unclear. The V end lost 6 bases, the J end lost 3 bases, and 4 bases lay between the germline ends. The CDR3 covers 10 residues. CDR1 and CDR2 (germline): SQVTM, ANQGSEA. The CDR3 DNA reads as TGCAGCGTGTTAACAGATACGCAGTATTTT. Protein product: CSVLTDTQYF.

The chain combines TRBV7-2 with TRBJ2-1, with D possibly matching TRBD1 (6 bases). The V and J ends lost 0 bases and 10 bases respectively, with 10 bases between them. Per the germline V gene, CDR1 is SGHTA and CDR2 is FQGNSA. The CDR3 is 13 residues long. The CDR3 coding sequence is TGTGCCAGCAGCTTAGCGCCGGGACACGAGCAGTTCTTC. Translated, it gives CASSLAPGHEQFF.

This sequence joins TRBV13 and TRBJ2-7, with D possibly matching TRBD2 (6 bases). The V end lost 0 bases, the J end lost 6 bases, and 18 bases lay between the germline ends. The CDR3 has 16 residues. The V gene's germline CDR1 is PRHDT and CDR2 FYEKMQ (reference sequence). The CDR3: CASSLGGNSGPLEQYF. CDR3 in DNA: TGTGCCAGCAGCTTAGGGGGTAATAGCGGTCCGCTCGAGCAGTACTTC.

This clonotype turned up a few times. The chain links TRBV19 to TRBJ1-5; no clear D gene. Per the germline V gene, CDR1 is LNHDA and CDR2 is SQIVND (reference sequence). The CDR3 covers 13 residues. The V end was cut by 9 bases, the J end by 6 bases, with 15 bases between. In nucleotides, the CDR3 is TGTGCCAGCTCCGACACCGAGACTCAGCCCCAGCATTTT. Protein sequence: CASSDTETQPQHF.

The chain couples TRBV27 to TRBJ2-1; a possible D gene is TRBD2 (5 bases). CDR1 is MNHEY and CDR2 is SMNVEV in the germline V gene (reference sequence). This CDR3 contains 18 residues. V gave up 0 bases and J gave up 4 bases, with 19 bases separating them. The CDR3 sequence: CASSLSLRSGNRYNEQFF. The DNA of the CDR3 is TGTGCCAGCAGTTTATCCCTTCGGAGCGGAAATCGGTACAATGAGCAGTTCTTC.

The sample holds many counts of this clonotype. This chain joins TRBV10-3 and TRBJ1-1; D is unclear. V lost 3 bases to trimming and J lost 0 bases, with 5 bases between them. The CDR3 extends over 13 amino acids. In germline, CDR1 is ENHRY, CDR2 SYGVKD. CDR3 sequence: CAISDGLNTEAFF. As DNA, the CDR3 is TGTGCCATCAGTGACGGATTGAACACTGAAGCTTTCTTT.

This sequence joins TRBV7-6 and TRBJ2-2; D may match TRBD1 or TRBD2 (6 bases each). The CDR3 runs 13 residues. Germline V CDR1 and CDR2: SGHVS, FNYEAQ. V was clipped by 5 bases and J by 7 bases, with 11 bases between them. The CDR3 here is CASSMRGDGELFF. The CDR3 bases are TGTGCCAGCAGCATGAGGGGGGACGGGGAGCTGTTTTTT.

For the CDR3, the DNA is TGTGCCAGCAGTTTAGTTCTCCAGGGGTACACCGGGGAGCTGTTTTTT. As protein: CASSLVLQGYTGELFF. The chain recombines TRBV28 with TRBJ2-2, with D possibly matching TRBD1 (6 bases). CDR3 length equals 16 residues. V gave up 2 bases and J gave up 3 bases, with 13 bases separating them. Germline CDR1 is MDHEN and CDR2 is SYDVKM.

The CDR3 nucleotides read TGTGCCAGCAGTTGGACTAGCGGGAGGTCGAACACCGGGGAGCTGTTTTTT. Residues: CASSWTSGRSNTGELFF. The J gene is TRBJ2-2, the V gene TRBV6-2 or TRBV6-3, with 14 positions matching TRBD2. The germline V gene has CDR1 MNHEY and CDR2 SVGEGT. J was trimmed by 0 bases and V by 4 bases; bases with no gene match: 1. This CDR3 contains 17 residues.